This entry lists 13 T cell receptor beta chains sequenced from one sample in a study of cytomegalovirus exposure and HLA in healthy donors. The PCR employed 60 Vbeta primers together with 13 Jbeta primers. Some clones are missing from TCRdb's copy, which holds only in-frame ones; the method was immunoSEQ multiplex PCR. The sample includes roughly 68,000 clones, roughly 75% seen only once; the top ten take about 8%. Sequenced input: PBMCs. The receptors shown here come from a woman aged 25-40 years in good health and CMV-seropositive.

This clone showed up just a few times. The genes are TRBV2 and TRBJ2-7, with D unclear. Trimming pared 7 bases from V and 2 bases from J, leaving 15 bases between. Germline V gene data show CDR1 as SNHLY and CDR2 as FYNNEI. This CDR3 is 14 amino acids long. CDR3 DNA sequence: TGTGCCAGCAAGCAGGCAGGCGATACCTACGAGCAGTACTTC. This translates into CASKQAGDTYEQYF.

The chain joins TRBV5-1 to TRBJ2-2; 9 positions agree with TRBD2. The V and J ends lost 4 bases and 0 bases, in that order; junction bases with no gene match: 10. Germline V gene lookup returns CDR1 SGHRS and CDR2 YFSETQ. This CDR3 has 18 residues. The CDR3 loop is CASSEDPAGGPNTGELFF. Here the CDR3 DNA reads TGCGCCAGCAGCGAGGATCCAGCGGGAGGACCGAACACCGGGGAGCTGTTTTTT.

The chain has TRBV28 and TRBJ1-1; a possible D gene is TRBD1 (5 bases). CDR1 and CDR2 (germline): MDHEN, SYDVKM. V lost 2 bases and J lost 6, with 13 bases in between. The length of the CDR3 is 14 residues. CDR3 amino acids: CASSLAPTGAEAFF. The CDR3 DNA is TGTGCCAGCAGTTTAGCCCCCACGGGGGCTGAAGCTTTCTTT.

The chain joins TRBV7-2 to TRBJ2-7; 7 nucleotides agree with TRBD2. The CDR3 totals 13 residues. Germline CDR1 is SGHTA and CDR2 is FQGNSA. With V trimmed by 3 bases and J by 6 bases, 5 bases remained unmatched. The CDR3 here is CASSLGGRSEQYF. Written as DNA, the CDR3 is TGTGCCAGCAGCTTGGGCGGGAGAAGCGAGCAGTACTTC.

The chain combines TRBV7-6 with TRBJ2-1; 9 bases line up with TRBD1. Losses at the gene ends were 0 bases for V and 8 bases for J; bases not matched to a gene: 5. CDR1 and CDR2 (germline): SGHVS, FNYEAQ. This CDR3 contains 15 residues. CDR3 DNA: TGTGCCAGCAGCTTAGCGGGGGGACAGGGCCATGAGCAGTTCTTC. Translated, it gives CASSLAGGQGHEQFF.

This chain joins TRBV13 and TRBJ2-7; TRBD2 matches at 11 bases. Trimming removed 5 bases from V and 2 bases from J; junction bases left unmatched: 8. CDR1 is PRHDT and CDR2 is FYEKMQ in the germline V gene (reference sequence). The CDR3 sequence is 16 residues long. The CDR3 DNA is TGTGCCAGCAGCCCCAAAACTAGCGGGAGTCCCTACGAGCAGTACTTC. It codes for CASSPKTSGSPYEQYF.

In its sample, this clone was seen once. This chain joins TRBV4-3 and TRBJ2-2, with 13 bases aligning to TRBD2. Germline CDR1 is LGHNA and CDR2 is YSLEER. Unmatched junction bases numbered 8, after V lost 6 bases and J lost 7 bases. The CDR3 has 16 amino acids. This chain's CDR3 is CASRPGLAGSGGELFF. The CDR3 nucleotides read TGCGCCAGCAGGCCGGGACTAGCGGGATCGGGCGGGGAGCTGTTTTTT.

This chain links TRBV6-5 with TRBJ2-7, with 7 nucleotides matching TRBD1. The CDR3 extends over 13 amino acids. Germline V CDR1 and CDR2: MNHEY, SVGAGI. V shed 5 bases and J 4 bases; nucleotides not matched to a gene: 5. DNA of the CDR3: TGTGCCAGCAGTCCCGGGACAGCTTACGAGCAGTACTTC. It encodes CASSPGTAYEQYF.

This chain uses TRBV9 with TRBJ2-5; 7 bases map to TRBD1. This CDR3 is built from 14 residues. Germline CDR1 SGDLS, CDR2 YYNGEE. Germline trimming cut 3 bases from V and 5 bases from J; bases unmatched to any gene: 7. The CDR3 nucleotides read TGTGCCAGCAGCGAGACAGGGAAGCTGGAGACCCAGTACTTC. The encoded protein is CASSETGKLETQYF.

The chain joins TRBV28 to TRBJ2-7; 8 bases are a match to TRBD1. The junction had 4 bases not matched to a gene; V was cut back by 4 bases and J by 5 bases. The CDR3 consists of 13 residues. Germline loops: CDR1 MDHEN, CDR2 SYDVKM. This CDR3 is CASSSQGAHEQYF. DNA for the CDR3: TGTGCCAGCAGTTCTCAGGGGGCCCACGAGCAGTACTTC. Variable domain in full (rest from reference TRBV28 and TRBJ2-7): DVKVTQSSRYLVKRTGEKVFLECVQDMDHENMFWYRQDPGLGLRLIYFSYDVKMKEKGDIPEGYSVSREKKERFSLILESASTNQTSMYLCASSSQGAHEQYFGPGTRLTVT.

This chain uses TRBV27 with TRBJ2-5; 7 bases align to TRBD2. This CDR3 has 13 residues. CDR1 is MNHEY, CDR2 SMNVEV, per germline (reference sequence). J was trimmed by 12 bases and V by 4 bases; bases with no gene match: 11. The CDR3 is CASSYRVAGREYF. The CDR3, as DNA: TGTGCCAGCAGTTACAGAGTAGCGGGCCGGGAGTACTTC.

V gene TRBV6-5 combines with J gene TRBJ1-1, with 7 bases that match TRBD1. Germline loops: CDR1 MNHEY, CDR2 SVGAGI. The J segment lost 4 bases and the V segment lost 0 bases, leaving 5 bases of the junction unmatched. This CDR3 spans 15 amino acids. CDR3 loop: CASSYSTGSSTEAFF. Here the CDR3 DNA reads TGTGCCAGCAGTTACTCGACAGGGTCTAGCACTGAAGCTTTCTTT.

For the CDR3, the DNA is TGTGCCAGCAGCTTGGGACAGACAACCTACGAGCAGTACTTC. It yields the protein CASSLGQTTYEQYF. The V and J genes are TRBV5-4 and TRBJ2-7, with D possibly TRBD1 on 5 matching bases. The CDR3 covers 14 residues. Germline V gene lookup returns CDR1 SGHNT and CDR2 YYREEE (reference sequence). The ends were cut back, 0 bases at V and 2 bases at J, with 9 bases in the middle. Combining the CDR3 with reference TRBV5-4 and TRBJ2-7 gives the whole variable domain ETGVTQSPTHLIKTRGQQVTLRCSSQSGHNTVSWYQQALGQGPQFIFQYYREEENGRGNFPPRFSGLQFPNYSSELNVNALELDDSALYLCASSLGQTTYEQYFGPGTRLTVT.